A selection of T cell receptor beta chains follows, all from one sample in a study of T cell responses to AZD1222 COVID-19 vaccine. Sequenced by immunoSEQ multiplex PCR; TCRdb stores in-frame clones only, minus some. The table lists 150,000 or so clones, roughly nine tenths of them singletons. Source: peripheral blood, taken 28 days after the second AZD1222 dose. The receptors were gathered from an adult who received the AZD1222 COVID-19 vaccine. Each CDR3 is given with its conserved first and last residue. Fields, in order: V gene, J gene, clone size, D gene, CDR3 length, CDR3 DNA, CDR3 protein. D genes are given only for firm matches. Not every row has a clone size; where given, it reads once, few, many or a size class.

V gene: TRBV7-8
J gene: TRBJ2-2
clone size: -
D gene: TRBD2
CDR3 length: 17
CDR3 DNA: TGTGCCAGCAGCTTGTCCGGGGGGGCGGCAAACACCGGGGAGCTGTTTTTT
CDR3 protein: CASSLSGGAANTGELFF

V gene: TRBV19
J gene: TRBJ2-7
clone size: -
D gene: -
CDR3 length: 15
CDR3 DNA: TGTGCCACAAACGGCGGAGGGGGGCCCTCCTACGAGCAGTACTTC
CDR3 protein: CATNGGGGPSYEQYF

V gene: TRBV14
J gene: TRBJ1-1
clone size: -
D gene: -
CDR3 length: 16
CDR3 DNA: TGTGCCAGCAGCCCCCTCGGGGGGGGCCAAAAAACTGAAGCTTTCTTT
CDR3 protein: CASSPLGGGQKTEAFF

V gene: TRBV4-1
J gene: TRBJ1-1
clone size: -
D gene: -
CDR3 length: 18
CDR3 DNA: TGCGCCAGCAGCCAAGACAGGGCGTGGGGGGGAGAGAACACTGAAGCTTTCTTT
CDR3 protein: CASSQDRAWGGENTEAFF

V gene: TRBV19
J gene: TRBJ1-1
clone size: -
D gene: -
CDR3 length: 15
CDR3 DNA: TGTGCCAGTACCATGAGCAGGGCGGGGAACACTGAAGCTTTCTTT
CDR3 protein: CASTMSRAGNTEAFF

V gene: TRBV29-1
J gene: TRBJ1-2
clone size: -
D gene: -
CDR3 length: 11
CDR3 DNA: TGCAGCGTCGGGGATAACTATGGCTACACCTTC
CDR3 protein: CSVGDNYGYTF

V gene: TRBV19
J gene: TRBJ1-1
clone size: once
D gene: -
CDR3 length: 14
CDR3 DNA: TGTGCCAGTAGTATAGGGAGGGCGAACACTGAAGCTTTCTTT
CDR3 protein: CASSIGRANTEAFF

V gene: TRBV6-1
J gene: TRBJ1-2
clone size: -
D gene: TRBD1
CDR3 length: 15
CDR3 DNA: TGTGCCAGCAGTGAATTTAATTACAGGGGCTATGGCTACACCTTC
CDR3 protein: CASSEFNYRGYGYTF

V gene: TRBV15
J gene: TRBJ1-6
clone size: -
D gene: TRBD1
CDR3 length: 15
CDR3 DNA: TGTGCCACCAGCCCCTGGGACAGGGGTAATTCACCCCTCCACTTT
CDR3 protein: CATSPWDRGNSPLHF

V gene: TRBV12-3/TRBV12-4
J gene: TRBJ1-1
clone size: -
D gene: -
CDR3 length: 13
CDR3 DNA: TGTGCCAGCAGCCCACCCAGGACAGAAGGGGCTTTCTTT
CDR3 protein: CASSPPRTEGAFF

V gene: TRBV24-1
J gene: TRBJ1-5
clone size: -
D gene: -
CDR3 length: 19
CDR3 DNA: TGTGCCACCAGTGATTTTTATAGTTCCGTGGGGCTCTGCAATCAGCCCCAGCATTTT
CDR3 protein: CATSDFYSSVGLCNQPQHF

V gene: TRBV3-1/TRBV3-2
J gene: TRBJ2-7
clone size: -
D gene: TRBD1
CDR3 length: 17
CDR3 DNA: TGTGCCAGCAGCTCGAACGGACAGGGGATAAGTTTCTACGAGCAGTACTTC
CDR3 protein: CASSSNGQGISFYEQYF

V gene: TRBV7-9
J gene: TRBJ1-1
clone size: -
D gene: TRBD1
CDR3 length: 12
CDR3 DNA: TGTGCCAGCAGCCAGACAGGGGAGGAAGCTTTCTTT
CDR3 protein: CASSQTGEEAFF

V gene: TRBV5-1
J gene: TRBJ1-3
clone size: -
D gene: -
CDR3 length: 16
CDR3 DNA: TGCGCCAGCAGCCGGGGGCAGGCCGGCTCTGGAAACACCATATATTTT
CDR3 protein: CASSRGQAGSGNTIYF

V gene: TRBV3-1/TRBV3-2
J gene: TRBJ1-2
clone size: -
D gene: -
CDR3 length: 13
CDR3 DNA: TGTGCCAGCAGCTTCCGGGACCCAGATGGCTACACCTTC
CDR3 protein: CASSFRDPDGYTF

V gene: TRBV7-6
J gene: TRBJ1-3
clone size: -
D gene: TRBD1
CDR3 length: 16
CDR3 DNA: TGTGCCAGCAGCTTAGGACAGGGATTCTCTGGAAACACCATATATTTT
CDR3 protein: CASSLGQGFSGNTIYF

V gene: TRBV5-1
J gene: TRBJ1-1
clone size: -
D gene: -
CDR3 length: 16
CDR3 DNA: TGCGCCAGCAGATTCGGCTCGGGCGGGTTCAACACTGAAGCTTTCTTT
CDR3 protein: CASRFGSGGFNTEAFF

V gene: TRBV2
J gene: TRBJ2-1
clone size: -
D gene: TRBD1
CDR3 length: 13
CDR3 DNA: TGTGCCAGCATGGGACAGGGGTATAATGAGCAGTTCTTC
CDR3 protein: CASMGQGYNEQFF

V gene: TRBV19
J gene: TRBJ1-1
clone size: -
D gene: TRBD1
CDR3 length: 13
CDR3 DNA: TGTGCCAGTAGTAGTCCAGGGGGGACTGAAGCTTTCTTT
CDR3 protein: CASSSPGGTEAFF

V gene: TRBV5-1
J gene: TRBJ1-5
clone size: -
D gene: TRBD1
CDR3 length: 14
CDR3 DNA: TGCGCCAGCAGCAAAGGGGACAGAGATCAGCCCCAGCATTTT
CDR3 protein: CASSKGDRDQPQHF

V gene: TRBV9
J gene: TRBJ1-5
clone size: -
D gene: -
CDR3 length: 13
CDR3 DNA: TGTGCCAGCAGCGTACAGGGAGGTCAGCCCCAGCATTTT
CDR3 protein: CASSVQGGQPQHF

V gene: TRBV4-1
J gene: TRBJ1-5
clone size: -
D gene: TRBD1
CDR3 length: 15
CDR3 DNA: TGCGCCAGCAGCCAAGGGTCAGGGGGGTATCAGCCCCAGCATTTT
CDR3 protein: CASSQGSGGYQPQHF

V gene: TRBV9
J gene: TRBJ1-6
clone size: -
D gene: -
CDR3 length: 13
CDR3 DNA: TGTGCCAGCAGCGTAGGGGTAAATTCACCCCTCCACTTT
CDR3 protein: CASSVGVNSPLHF

V gene: TRBV4-1
J gene: TRBJ2-1
clone size: -
D gene: TRBD2
CDR3 length: 14
CDR3 DNA: TGCGCCAGCAGCAGGACTAGGGGTGGCGTTGAGCAGTTCTTC
CDR3 protein: CASSRTRGGVEQFF

V gene: TRBV18
J gene: TRBJ1-4
clone size: -
D gene: TRBD1
CDR3 length: 14
CDR3 DNA: TGTGCCAGCTCACCATCACAGGGGAATGAAAAACTGTTTTTT
CDR3 protein: CASSPSQGNEKLFF

V gene: TRBV19
J gene: TRBJ1-4
clone size: -
D gene: TRBD1
CDR3 length: 19
CDR3 DNA: TGTGCCAGTAGTATCGCTCGGACAGGGTCGATCGGAACTAATGAAAAACTGTTTTTT
CDR3 protein: CASSIARTGSIGTNEKLFF

V gene: TRBV5-1
J gene: TRBJ1-1
clone size: -
D gene: TRBD1
CDR3 length: 14
CDR3 DNA: TGCGCCAGCAGCCAGGACAGGTTGGAGAATGAAGCTTTCTTT
CDR3 protein: CASSQDRLENEAFF

V gene: TRBV6-5
J gene: TRBJ1-1
clone size: once
D gene: TRBD1
CDR3 length: 14
CDR3 DNA: TGTGCCAGCCGACGCGGGCAGGGGGTAGCTGAAGCTTTCTTT
CDR3 protein: CASRRGQGVAEAFF

V gene: TRBV7-9
J gene: TRBJ1-1
clone size: -
D gene: -
CDR3 length: 13
CDR3 DNA: TGTGCCAGCAGCTTAGTGGTGGACACTGAAGCTTTCTTT
CDR3 protein: CASSLVVDTEAFF

V gene: TRBV6-5
J gene: TRBJ1-2
clone size: -
D gene: TRBD1
CDR3 length: 14
CDR3 DNA: TGTGCCAGCACCACGACAGGGGGCGCGGCCAGCTACACCTTC
CDR3 protein: CASTTTGGAASYTF

V gene: TRBV15
J gene: TRBJ2-1
clone size: -
D gene: TRBD1
CDR3 length: 23
CDR3 DNA: TGTGCCACCAGCCCAGGTCAGGGGGCGCCAGGCATGAGAAGGGCCGGACCCTACAATGAGCAGTTCTTC
CDR3 protein: CATSPGQGAPGMRRAGPYNEQFF

V gene: TRBV29-1
J gene: TRBJ1-1
clone size: -
D gene: TRBD1
CDR3 length: 13
CDR3 DNA: TGCAGCGCCACCCAGGGGGCGAGGACTGAAGCTTTCTTT
CDR3 protein: CSATQGARTEAFF

V gene: TRBV7-9
J gene: TRBJ1-1
clone size: once
D gene: -
CDR3 length: 15
CDR3 DNA: TGTGCCAGCAGCTTAGTGCCAGGGCTGAACACTGAAGCTTTCTTT
CDR3 protein: CASSLVPGLNTEAFF

V gene: TRBV19
J gene: TRBJ1-1
clone size: -
D gene: TRBD1
CDR3 length: 14
CDR3 DNA: TGTGCCAGTAACGGACAGGGTAGGAGCGCTGAAGCTTTCTTT
CDR3 protein: CASNGQGRSAEAFF

V gene: TRBV10-3
J gene: TRBJ2-2
clone size: once
D gene: TRBD1
CDR3 length: 14
CDR3 DNA: TGTGCCATCAGATACAGGGGGAACACCGGGGAGCTGTTTTTT
CDR3 protein: CAIRYRGNTGELFF

V gene: TRBV12-5
J gene: TRBJ1-4
clone size: -
D gene: -
CDR3 length: 15
CDR3 DNA: TGTGCTAGTGCCTCTGGGACGACAACTAATGAAAAACTGTTTTTT
CDR3 protein: CASASGTTTNEKLFF

V gene: TRBV10-3
J gene: TRBJ1-3
clone size: -
D gene: -
CDR3 length: 14
CDR3 DNA: TGTGCCATCAGCCGGGAATTAGGTGGAAACACCATATATTTT
CDR3 protein: CAISRELGGNTIYF

V gene: TRBV6-5
J gene: TRBJ2-7
clone size: -
D gene: -
CDR3 length: 13
CDR3 DNA: TGTGCCAGCAGTCAGGGTACGTCCTACGAGCAGTACTTC
CDR3 protein: CASSQGTSYEQYF

V gene: TRBV18
J gene: TRBJ2-3
clone size: -
D gene: -
CDR3 length: 15
CDR3 DNA: TGTGCCAGCTCACCACCGGGGGGAGGCACAGATACGCAGTATTTT
CDR3 protein: CASSPPGGGTDTQYF

V gene: TRBV6-5
J gene: TRBJ2-1
clone size: -
D gene: TRBD2
CDR3 length: 15
CDR3 DNA: TGTGCCAGCAGTCTAGCGGGGGCGCTCTACAATGAGCAGTTCTTC
CDR3 protein: CASSLAGALYNEQFF

V gene: TRBV28
J gene: TRBJ1-5
clone size: -
D gene: TRBD1
CDR3 length: 17
CDR3 DNA: TGTGCCAGCAGTTTATTCTTGGGGACAGGACTACATCAGCCCCAGCATTTT
CDR3 protein: CASSLFLGTGLHQPQHF

V gene: TRBV15
J gene: TRBJ2-7
clone size: -
D gene: -
CDR3 length: 13
CDR3 DNA: TGTGCCACCAGCAGAGATCACTCCTACGAGCAGTACTTC
CDR3 protein: CATSRDHSYEQYF

V gene: TRBV30
J gene: TRBJ1-3
clone size: -
D gene: -
CDR3 length: 13
CDR3 DNA: TGTGCCTGGAATGGGGGGCCAGGAAACACCATATATTTT
CDR3 protein: CAWNGGPGNTIYF

V gene: TRBV7-8
J gene: TRBJ2-5
clone size: -
D gene: TRBD1
CDR3 length: 17
CDR3 DNA: TGTGCCAGCAGCTTAGATGGGGACAGGGCCACCCAAGAGACCCAGTACTTC
CDR3 protein: CASSLDGDRATQETQYF

V gene: TRBV6-5
J gene: TRBJ1-1
clone size: -
D gene: -
CDR3 length: 14
CDR3 DNA: TGTGCCAGCAGTTATAACAGGCAGAACACTGAAGCTTTCTTT
CDR3 protein: CASSYNRQNTEAFF